The 30 T cell receptor beta chains below were found in one sample sequenced in a study of cytomegalovirus exposure and HLA in healthy donors. Primers for the PCR totalled 60 Vbeta and 13 Jbeta. The data were produced by immunoSEQ multiplex PCR, yet TCRdb's version contains in-frame clones alone and is incomplete. The listing contains around 50,000 clones. Sequenced: PBMCs. The source is a male donor in good health and CMV-seropositive.

V gene TRBV5-1 combines with J gene TRBJ2-2; unclear D gene. CDR1 and CDR2 (germline): SGHRS, YFSETQ. This CDR3 region has 15 residues. Between the trimmed V and J ends, which lost 4 bases and 5 bases, there was a span of 15 bases. CDR3 in DNA: TGCGCCAGCAGCGACACTCCACTGCTTACCGGGGAGCTGTTTTTT. This gives the protein CASSDTPLLTGELFF.

The V gene is TRBV7-9, the J gene TRBJ2-3; 8 bases align to TRBD2. V dropped 5 bases and J dropped 6; count of bases not matched to a gene: 7. There are 14 residues in the CDR3. In germline, CDR1 is SEHNR, CDR2 FQNEAQ (reference sequence). For the CDR3, the DNA is TGTGCCAGCAGCCCTGGACTAGCTGCTGATACGCAGTATTTT. Translation gives CASSPGLAADTQYF.

The chain is built from TRBV10-3 and TRBJ1-1, with D possibly matching TRBD1 (6 bases). Germline CDR1 and CDR2: ENHRY and SYGVKD. The CDR3 is 15 residues long. V was shortened by 2 bases and J by 1 base, with 11 bases between the two germline ends. CDR3 nucleotide sequence: TGTGCCATCAGTGAGGACAGGCCACCGAACACTGAAGCTTTCTTT. Translation: CAISEDRPPNTEAFF.

This chain joins TRBV19 and TRBJ1-2, with D uncertain. This CDR3 region has 15 residues. Germline V gives CDR1 LNHDA, CDR2 SQIVND (reference sequence). V was pared by 6 bases and J by 3 bases, with 17 bases between. DNA for the CDR3: TGTGCCAGTAGCACATCAACCGGGAGAGACTATGGCTACACCTTC. Protein sequence: CASSTSTGRDYGYTF.

This rearrangement joins TRBV30 to TRBJ2-7; perhaps TRBD1 as D (6 bases). The CDR3 has 14 residues. Germline assignment: CDR1 GTSNPN and CDR2 SVGIG (reference sequence). The V end lost 3 bases, the J end lost 0 bases, and 12 bases lay between the germline ends. CDR3 coding DNA: TGTGCCTGGAGAGGACAGTCGACCTCCTACGAGCAGTACTTC. This codes for CAWRGQSTSYEQYF.

This chain uses TRBV5-1 with TRBJ1-6; D ambiguous. The germline V and J ends were trimmed by 7 bases and 4 bases, with 9 bases remaining between them. The CDR3 sequence is 13 residues long. Per the germline V gene, CDR1 is SGHRS and CDR2 is YFSETQ. CDR3 coding DNA: TGCGCCAGCGATAGCCTATATAATTCACCCCTCCACTTT. Protein product: CASDSLYNSPLHF. The full variable domain, completed using reference TRBV5-1 and TRBJ1-6, is KAGVTQTPRYLIKTRGQQVTLSCSPISGHRSVSWYQQTPGQGLQFLFEYFSETQRNKGNFPGRFSGRQFSNSRSEMNVSTLELGDSALYLCASDSLYNSPLHFGNGTRLTVT.

The chain joins TRBV4-2 to TRBJ1-2, with 7 bases that match TRBD1. CDR3 length: 14 amino acids. Germline CDR1 is LGHNA and CDR2 is YNFKEQ. J gave up 8 bases and V 3 bases, and 9 bases lay outside the gene matches. The CDR3 region has the DNA TGTGCCAGCAGCCAGGGGGACAGCCTTCGGGGCTACACCTTC. Its protein is CASSQGDSLRGYTF.

V and J are TRBV30 and TRBJ2-7, with D maybe TRBD2 (5 bases). Germline assignment: CDR1 GTSNPN and CDR2 SVGIG (reference sequence). The V gene lost 0 bases and the J gene lost 13 bases, with 16 bases spanning the gap. The CDR3 covers 12 residues. Written as DNA, the CDR3 is TGTGCCTGGAGTGTATGGGCTAGCAGCCCTTACTTC. It specifies CAWSVWASSPYF. Filled out from reference TRBV30 and TRBJ2-7, the complete variable domain reads SQTIHQWPATLVQPVGSPLSLECTVEGTSNPNLYWYRQAAGRGLQLLFYSVGIGQISSEVPQNLSASRPQDRQFILSSKKLLLSDSGFYLCAWSVWASSPYFGPGTRLTVT.

The chain joins TRBV4-2 to TRBJ1-3; the D is unclear. This CDR3 region has 16 residues. With 0 bases removed from V and 4 bases from J, the gap between germline ends came to 13 bases. The germline CDR1 and CDR2 sequences are LGHNA and YNFKEQ. For the CDR3, the DNA is TGTGCCAGCAGCCAAGAACCTCCAGGCCTCGGAAACACCATATATTTT. Its protein is CASSQEPPGLGNTIYF.

This chain connects TRBV9 to TRBJ1-1, with D perhaps matching TRBD1 (6 bases). The V end lost 0 bases, the J end lost 5 bases, and 11 bases lay between the germline ends. CDR1 and CDR2 (germline): SGDLS, YYNGEE. The CDR3 length is 14 residues. The CDR3 protein is CASSVGAGATEAFF. The CDR3 nucleotides are TGTGCCAGCAGCGTAGGGGCGGGGGCAACTGAAGCTTTCTTT.

The chain combines TRBV5-5 with TRBJ2-1; 8 bases are a match to TRBD2. The trim removed 0 bases at V and 7 bases at J, leaving 6 bases unmatched. Looked up from germline, CDR1 is SGHKS and CDR2 is YYEKEE (reference sequence). The CDR3 has 15 amino acids. CDR3: CASSLAGGGFNEQFF. The CDR3 coding sequence is TGTGCCAGCAGCTTGGCCGGCGGGGGGTTTAATGAGCAGTTCTTC.

The chain has TRBV5-1 and TRBJ2-7; 8 bases are shared with TRBD1. Germline trimming cut 6 bases from V and 3 bases from J; bases unmatched to any gene: 2. This CDR3 has 12 residues. In germline, CDR1 is SGHRS, CDR2 YFSETQ. CDR3 protein: CASIGQGYEQYF. The CDR3 DNA reads as TGCGCCAGCATAGGACAGGGCTACGAGCAGTACTTC.

The chain recombines TRBV4-2 with TRBJ1-5; D perhaps matches TRBD1 (6 bases). The germline CDR1 and CDR2 sequences are LGHNA and YNFKEQ. CDR3 size: 12 residues. V lost 11 bases, J lost 0 bases, and 8 bases lay in between. DNA for the CDR3: TGTGCCGCAGGGGTTAGCAATCAGCCCCAGCATTTT. Protein product: CAAGVSNQPQHF.

The chain couples TRBV10-3 to TRBJ2-7, with 15 bases that match TRBD2. V was clipped by 9 bases and J by 2 bases; unmatched bases: 2. The CDR3 has 14 residues. From germline, CDR1 is ENHRY and CDR2 SYGVKD. CDR3 region: CAIRTSGGAYEQYF. CDR3 in DNA: TGTGCCATACGGACTAGCGGGGGGGCCTACGAGCAGTACTTC.

This rearrangement joins TRBV7-9 to TRBJ2-1; 9 positions agree with TRBD1. The CDR3 runs to 16 residues. Germline loops: CDR1 SEHNR, CDR2 FQNEAQ (reference sequence). Trimming cost V 5 bases and J 2 bases; bases outside gene matches: 7. CDR3 DNA: TGTGCCAGCAGCCCCCCGGACAGGGGCCCCTACAATGAGCAGTTCTTC. Protein sequence: CASSPPDRGPYNEQFF.

The V call is TRBV6-1, the J call TRBJ2-5; D might be TRBD2 (6 bases). V was cut by 7 bases and J by 2 bases, with 14 bases left in between. CDR3 length equals 14 residues. CDR1 and CDR2 from the germline V gene are MNHNS and SASEGT. This CDR3 is CASTPGTSQETQYF. The CDR3 DNA sequence: TGTGCCAGCACGCCTGGGACTTCACAAGAGACCCAGTACTTC.

The chain couples TRBV7-2 to TRBJ1-5; D remains ambiguous. CDR3 length equals 13 residues. V lost 2 bases, J lost 4 bases, and 6 bases lay in between. CDR1 and CDR2 (germline): SGHTA, FQGNSA. The CDR3 protein is CASSLSGNQPQHF. The CDR3 nucleotides are TGTGCCAGCAGCTTAAGCGGGAATCAGCCCCAGCATTTT. The variable domain in full, completed from reference TRBV7-2 and TRBJ1-5, reads GAGVSQSPSNKVTEKGKDVELRCDPISGHTALYWYRQSLGQGLEFLIYFQGNSAPDKSGLPSDRFSAERTGGSVSTLTIQRTQQEDSAVYLCASSLSGNQPQHFGDGTRLSIL.

J is TRBJ1-2 and V is TRBV6-1, with D unresolved. There are 13 residues in the CDR3. V lost 5 bases and J 7 bases, leaving 14 bases between the germline ends. The germline V gene has CDR1 MNHNS and CDR2 SASEGT. CDR3 DNA sequence: TGTGCCAGCAGTCAACCGGGTCCTTCTGGCTACACCTTC. Translating gives CASSQPGPSGYTF.

This chain links TRBV7-3 with TRBJ2-3; tentatively, D is TRBD1 (7 bases). V lost 3 bases and J 2 bases, leaving 18 bases between the germline ends. The CDR3 runs 17 residues. Germline CDR1 reads SGHTA; CDR2 reads FQGTGA. The CDR3 region has the DNA TGTGCCAGCAGCTTTTTCCGTGGAGGGGGCCACACAGATACGCAGTATTTT. It specifies CASSFFRGGGHTDTQYF.

V usage is TRBV5-1 and J usage is TRBJ2-5; TRBD1 agrees at 9 bases. The V and J ends lost 5 bases and 6 bases, in that order; junction bases with no gene match: 8. Germline V gene data show CDR1 as SGHRS and CDR2 as YFSETQ. This CDR3 comprises 14 residues. Here the CDR3 DNA reads TGCGCCAGCAGGACCGGGACAGGGTATCAGACCCAGTACTTC. Translating gives CASRTGTGYQTQYF.

The chain links TRBV6-5 to TRBJ2-5; D might be TRBD2 (5 bases). Trimming took 7 bases from V and 5 from J, leaving 11 bases between them. The V gene's germline CDR1 is MNHEY and CDR2 SVGAGI. The CDR3 is 12 amino acids. CDR3 sequence (DNA): TGTGCCAGCATCTCCCCGGGGGAGACCCAGTACTTC. Amino acids: CASISPGETQYF.

The chain joins TRBV2 to TRBJ2-5, with D tentatively TRBD2 (6 bases). The DNA end favors TRBJ2-7, so the J call may be wrong. The CDR3 sequence is 14 residues long. Germline V gives CDR1 SNHLY, CDR2 FYNNEI. The CDR3 sequence: CASTLHGGEYEQYF. The CDR3 bases are TGTGCCAGCACCCTCCACGGGGGAGAGTACGAGCAGTACTTC.

The chain uses TRBV18 and TRBJ2-5; D not certain. V was trimmed by 0 bases and J by 5 bases, leaving 4 bases between them. CDR1 and CDR2 (germline): KGHSH, LQKENI. There are 12 residues in the CDR3. CDR3 nucleotide sequence: TGTGCCAGCTCACCACCCGGGGAGACCCAGTACTTC. Translation: CASSPPGETQYF.

J is TRBJ1-2 and V is TRBV5-1; TRBD1 might be the D (6 bases). This CDR3 contains 14 residues. V was cut by 4 bases and J by 4 bases, with 14 bases left in between. From germline, CDR1 is SGHRS and CDR2 YFSETQ. This CDR3 reads CASSHGTGFYGYTF. As DNA, the CDR3 is TGCGCCAGCAGCCACGGAACAGGGTTCTATGGCTACACCTTC. Full variable domain (outside the CDR3, taken from reference TRBV5-1 and TRBJ1-2): KAGVTQTPRYLIKTRGQQVTLSCSPISGHRSVSWYQQTPGQGLQFLFEYFSETQRNKGNFPGRFSGRQFSNSRSEMNVSTLELGDSALYLCASSHGTGFYGYTFGSGTRLTVV.

The chain couples TRBV29-1 to TRBJ2-3; a possible D gene is TRBD1 (5 bases). Germline-derived CDR1 and CDR2 are SQVTM and ANQGSEA. This CDR3 has 12 amino acids. V was trimmed by 4 bases and J by 5 bases, leaving 10 bases between them. The CDR3 DNA is TGCAGCGTTGTCTGGGGCCGAGATACGCAGTATTTT. This codes for CSVVWGRDTQYF.

The V gene is TRBV5-1, the J gene TRBJ2-1; 8 nucleotides line up with TRBD2. V shed 4 bases and J 0 bases; nucleotides not matched to a gene: 9. This CDR3 is 17 amino acids long. Germline CDR1 is SGHRS and CDR2 is YFSETQ. The CDR3 loop is CASSPRLAGLSYNEQFF. DNA for the CDR3: TGCGCCAGCAGCCCGCGGCTAGCGGGTCTCTCCTACAATGAGCAGTTCTTC.

The chain couples TRBV6-5 to TRBJ2-1, with D unclear. The germline CDR1 and CDR2 sequences are MNHEY and SVGAGI. V was cut by 4 bases and J by 4 bases, with 5 bases left in between. This CDR3 comprises 12 residues. The CDR3, as DNA: TGTGCCAGCAGTTCGGAGTACAATGAGCAGTTCTTC. This codes for CASSSEYNEQFF.

V and J are TRBV9 and TRBJ2-7; TRBD1 aligns across 7 bases. In germline, CDR1 is SGDLS, CDR2 YYNGEE. The CDR3 sequence is 14 residues long. V shed 3 bases, J shed 4 bases, and the junction held 7 bases outside the gene matches. Written as DNA, the CDR3 is TGTGCCAGCAGCGGGTCGGGACAGAATTACGAGCAGTACTTC. Translating gives CASSGSGQNYEQYF.

CDR3 protein: CASSPRQGANEKLFF. The CDR3 nucleotides are TGTGCCAGCAGTCCGAGACAGGGGGCTAATGAAAAACTGTTTTTT. The chain carries TRBV27 and TRBJ1-4, with 9 nucleotides matching TRBD1. Germline trimming cut 5 bases from V and 3 bases from J; bases unmatched to any gene: 4. Germline values: CDR1 MNHEY, CDR2 SMNVEV (reference sequence). CDR3 length equals 15 residues.

The rearrangement joins TRBV9 to TRBJ1-1; 8 bases agree with TRBD1. This CDR3 region has 16 residues. Unmatched junction bases numbered 12, after V lost 3 bases and J lost 5 bases. The germline CDR1 and CDR2 sequences are SGDLS and YYNGEE. The CDR3 region is CASSETGVFGLTEAFF. The CDR3 DNA reads TGTGCCAGCAGCGAGACAGGGGTGTTTGGTCTAACTGAAGCTTTCTTT.